The 14 T cell receptor beta chains presented below share a single source sample, sequenced in a study of cytomegalovirus exposure and HLA in healthy donors. PCR amplification relied on 60 Vbeta primers (plus 13 Jbeta primers). TCRdb keeps only in-frame clones here, not all; method: immunoSEQ multiplex PCR. There are more than 85,000 clones in the sample; approximately 71% occur only once, and over 7.5% lies in the top ten. The sequencing input was PBMCs. These receptor sequences come from a man aged 40-55 years in good health and CMV-seronegative.

The chain has TRBV7-9 and TRBJ2-3; 10 nucleotides match TRBD2. V was clipped by 6 bases and J by 2 bases; unmatched bases: 5. Germline loops: CDR1 SEHNR, CDR2 FQNEAQ (reference sequence). The CDR3 has 15 amino acids. The CDR3 here is CASSLLAGLTDTQYF. CDR3 sequence (DNA): TGTGCCAGCAGTCTACTAGCGGGGCTCACAGATACGCAGTATTTT.

This chain joins TRBV4-2 and TRBJ1-2, with D possibly TRBD1 on 5 matching bases. CDR3 size: 17 residues. The germline CDR1 and CDR2 sequences are LGHNA and YNFKEQ. Deletions cut 0 bases from V and 3 bases from J, with 17 bases between. CDR3 region: CASSQDTRPGPDYGYTF. As DNA, the CDR3 is TGTGCCAGCAGCCAAGATACTCGGCCAGGGCCCGACTATGGCTACACCTTC.

The chain combines TRBV5-8 with TRBJ2-1; the match to TRBD1 covers 7 bases. CDR3 length: 14 amino acids. V was pared by 1 base and J by 8 bases, with 6 bases of the junction left unmatched. Per germline, CDR1 SGHTS and CDR2 YDEGEE. CDR3 loop: CASSLRRGSDEQFF. CDR3 nucleotides: TGTGCCAGCAGCTTGCGCAGGGGGTCCGATGAGCAGTTCTTC. Drawing the rest from reference TRBV5-8 and TRBJ2-1, the complete variable domain is EAGVTQSPTHLIKTRGQQATLRCSPISGHTSVYWYQQALGLGLQFLLWYDEGEERNRGNFPPRFSGRQFPNYSSELNVNALELEDSALYLCASSLRRGSDEQFFGPGTRLTVL.

The chain couples TRBV13 to TRBJ2-3; 14 bases line up with TRBD2. Looked up from germline, CDR1 is PRHDT and CDR2 is FYEKMQ (reference sequence). The CDR3 runs 16 residues. The V segment lost 5 bases and the J segment 7 bases; nucleotides outside the gene matches: 8. The chain's CDR3 is CASSPRTSGGQNTQYF. The CDR3, as DNA: TGTGCCAGCAGCCCACGGACTAGCGGGGGGCAGAATACGCAGTATTTT.

The chain combines TRBV5-5 with TRBJ1-4; 8 bases are a match to TRBD1. Germline V gene lookup returns CDR1 SGHKS and CDR2 YYEKEE (reference sequence). The CDR3 runs to 16 residues. V shed 3 bases, J shed 3 bases, and the junction held 7 bases outside the gene matches. CDR3 sequence: CASSYADRGANEKLFF. As DNA, the CDR3 is TGTGCCAGCAGCTATGCCGACAGGGGTGCTAATGAAAAACTGTTTTTT.

The chain employs TRBV19 and TRBJ1-2; no clear D. Germline CDR1 and CDR2: LNHDA and SQIVND (reference sequence). V was cut by 0 bases and J by 8 bases, with 13 bases left in between. This CDR3 region has 14 residues. The CDR3 nucleotides read TGTGCCAGTAGTATAGATCTGGAGGGCGGCGGCTACACCTTC. It is translated as CASSIDLEGGGYTF.

This chain uses TRBV27 with TRBJ1-4; 7 bases align to TRBD1. The CDR3 contains 15 residues. Germline-derived CDR1 and CDR2 are MNHEY and SMNVEV (reference sequence). The V gene end was trimmed by 5 bases and the J gene end by 10 bases; junction bases not matched to a gene: 13. CDR3 sequence reads: CASSPDDSRGVKLFF. CDR3 in DNA: TGTGCCAGCAGTCCAGATGACAGCAGGGGGGTAAAACTGTTTTTT.

The rearrangement links TRBV11-1 to TRBJ2-3; 7 bases align to TRBD2. CDR1 is SGHAT, CDR2 FQDESV, per germline (reference sequence). V shed 5 bases and J 2 bases; nucleotides not matched to a gene: 7. CDR3 length equals 15 residues. The CDR3, as DNA: TGTGCCAGCAGCCCCCAACTAGCGCACACAGATACGCAGTATTTT. Its protein product is CASSPQLAHTDTQYF.

This clone was counted once. This sequence joins TRBV5-1 and TRBJ1-2; a weak D match, TRBD1 (6 bases). The length of the CDR3 is 13 residues. The germline V gene has CDR1 SGHRS and CDR2 YFSETQ. V was pared by 0 bases and J by 7 bases, with 10 bases between. CDR3 protein: CASSLDREGGYTF. In DNA form, the CDR3 reads TGCGCCAGCAGCTTGGACAGGGAGGGTGGCTACACCTTC.

The gene calls are TRBV6-6 and TRBJ2-1; D not certain. CDR1 and CDR2 (germline): MNHNY, SVGAGI (reference sequence). The CDR3 runs to 13 residues. The V and J ends lost 2 bases and 10 bases respectively, with 12 bases between them. The CDR3 is CASSYRPPEEQFF. CDR3 in DNA: TGTGCCAGCAGTTACAGGCCCCCGGAGGAGCAGTTCTTC.

The V and J genes are TRBV19 and TRBJ1-5, with 9 bases that match TRBD1. The CDR3 has 16 residues. Germline values: CDR1 LNHDA, CDR2 SQIVND (reference sequence). The J segment lost 0 bases and the V segment lost 5 bases, leaving 5 bases of the junction unmatched. CDR3: CASSATGGFSNQPQHF. The CDR3 DNA is TGTGCCAGTAGTGCGACAGGGGGGTTTAGCAATCAGCCCCAGCATTTT.

This chain joins TRBV6-5 and TRBJ1-2; 8 bases align to TRBD1. J gave up 1 base and V 2 bases, and 6 bases lay outside the gene matches. Germline CDR1 is MNHEY and CDR2 is SVGAGI. The CDR3 runs to 16 residues. CDR3 sequence: CASSYLQGDYNYGYTF. DNA of the CDR3: TGTGCCAGCAGTTACCTACAGGGGGATTATAACTATGGCTACACCTTC.

The V gene is TRBV4-3, the J gene TRBJ1-1; D not resolved. Germline CDR1 is LGHNA and CDR2 is YSLEER. The CDR3 has 15 amino acids. V lost 0 bases and J 7 bases, leaving 15 bases between the germline ends. The CDR3 is CASSQDRGGLNEAFF. In DNA form, the CDR3 reads TGCGCCAGCAGCCAAGATCGGGGAGGACTAAATGAAGCTTTCTTT.

The V call is TRBV7-6, the J call TRBJ2-2; TRBD2 matches at 7 bases. The V and J ends lost 1 base and 7 bases, in that order; junction bases with no gene match: 9. This CDR3 is built from 16 residues. Germline CDR1 SGHVS, CDR2 FNYEAQ. The DNA of the CDR3 is TGTGCCAGCAGCTTAGTCGGGAGGTCTGGAGGCGGGGAGCTGTTTTTT. Residues: CASSLVGRSGGGELFF.